Each of the 24 T cell receptor beta chains below was sequenced from the same sample in a study of T cells in localized non-small cell lung cancer. Clones were sequenced by immunoSEQ multiplex PCR, and TCRdb holds only the in-frame ones, with some missing. Of under 20,000 clones listed, about nine tenths are singletons. This specimen was peripheral blood, taken before any cancer treatment. These TCRs come from a man between 40 and 70 years old with stage I lung adenocarcinoma.

V is TRBV9 and J is TRBJ2-1; 9 positions match TRBD2. The germline gives CDR1 SGDLS, CDR2 YYNGEE. This CDR3 is built from 16 residues. V gave up 2 bases and J gave up 0 bases; unmatched junction bases: 3. CDR3 sequence: CASSVLSGSSYNEQFF. DNA of the CDR3: TGTGCCAGCAGCGTCCTTAGCGGGAGCTCCTACAATGAGCAGTTCTTC.

This clone has only a few counts. CDR3 coding DNA: TGTGCCATCAGTGTCCTAGCGGGAGTACATGAGCAGTTCTTC. Amino acids: CAISVLAGVHEQFF. The rearrangement links TRBV10-3 to TRBJ2-1; 10 positions agree with TRBD2. The J segment lost 8 bases and the V segment lost 4 bases, leaving 5 bases of the junction unmatched. In germline, CDR1 is ENHRY, CDR2 SYGVKD. The CDR3 length is 14 residues.

The chain employs TRBV6-5 and TRBJ1-2, with no clear D. CDR1 and CDR2 (germline): MNHEY, SVGAGI. V gave up 3 bases and J gave up 2 bases, with 10 bases separating them. This CDR3 is 14 amino acids long. The CDR3 coding sequence is TGTGCCAGCAGTTATTACGGACTGAACTATGGCTACACCTTC. Translated, it gives CASSYYGLNYGYTF.

The chain is built from TRBV4-2 and TRBJ1-4; D is possibly TRBD1 (5 bases). The CDR3 is made up of 16 amino acids. Germline-derived CDR1 and CDR2 are LGHNA and YNFKEQ. The V and J ends lost 0 bases and 3 bases respectively, with 11 bases between them. The chain's CDR3 is CASSQDKTASNEKLFF. Written as DNA, the CDR3 is TGTGCCAGCAGCCAAGATAAGACAGCGTCTAATGAAAAACTGTTTTTT.

The chain employs TRBV11-1 and TRBJ2-1, with unresolved D. V lost 2 bases and J 0 bases, leaving 8 bases between the germline ends. CDR1 is SGHAT and CDR2 is FQDESV in the germline V gene (reference sequence). There are 15 residues in the CDR3. CDR3 nucleotides: TGTGCCAGCAGCTTAAATCTCCACTCCTACAATGAGCAGTTCTTC. Amino acids: CASSLNLHSYNEQFF.

This chain links TRBV2 with TRBJ2-2, with a tentative D call TRBD1 (5 bases). The CDR3 is 15 residues long. With 6 bases removed from V and 5 bases from J, the gap between germline ends came to 16 bases. Germline CDR1 is SNHLY and CDR2 is FYNNEI. CDR3 amino acids: CASSLREGNTGELFF. In DNA, the CDR3 is TGTGCCAGCAGCCTCAGGGAAGGGAATACCGGGGAGCTGTTTTTT.

The V gene is TRBV19, the J gene TRBJ1-2, with D uncertain. This CDR3 is built from 12 residues. Trimming pared 7 bases from V and 4 bases from J, leaving 10 bases between. Germline V CDR1 and CDR2: LNHDA, SQIVND (reference sequence). CDR3 amino acids: CASTTDFYGYTF. The DNA for the CDR3 is TGTGCCAGTACCACGGACTTCTATGGCTACACCTTC.

Only a few counts were recorded for this clone. This chain connects TRBV5-1 to TRBJ2-5; D is undetermined. The CDR3 extends over 14 amino acids. Trimming removed 0 bases from V and 0 bases from J, with 6 bases in between. Germline CDR1 and CDR2: SGHRS and YFSETQ. CDR3 amino acids: CASSLVGYQETQYF. CDR3 DNA: TGCGCCAGCAGCTTGGTAGGTTACCAAGAGACCCAGTACTTC.

This clone is medium-sized (0.01 to 0.1%) within its sample. The chain uses TRBV13 and TRBJ1-2, with 7 bases identical to TRBD1. CDR3 length: 13 residues. Germline loops: CDR1 PRHDT, CDR2 FYEKMQ (reference sequence). J was trimmed by 5 bases and V by 4 bases; bases with no gene match: 4. DNA for the CDR3: TGTGCCAGCAGCTCTCAACAGGGGTATGGCTACACCTTC. This codes for CASSSQQGYGYTF.

The chain has TRBV6-1 and TRBJ2-7; D is uncertain. The V gene lost 1 base and the J gene lost 5 bases, with 12 bases spanning the gap. Germline CDR1 reads MNHNS; CDR2 reads SASEGT. This CDR3 has 14 residues. CDR3 sequence reads: CASSEEGTWDEQYF. DNA of the CDR3: TGTGCCAGCAGTGAAGAAGGAACGTGGGACGAGCAGTACTTC.

The V gene is TRBV7-9, the J gene TRBJ2-7; the D gene could be TRBD1 or TRBD2 (5 bases each). V lost 5 bases and J lost 0, with 17 bases in between. Germline V gives CDR1 SEHNR, CDR2 FQNEAQ (reference sequence). CDR3 size: 16 residues. The CDR3 region is CASSRSRGQSSYEQYF. In DNA, the CDR3 is TGTGCCAGCAGCCGCTCGAGGGGCCAAAGCTCCTACGAGCAGTACTTC.

In DNA, the CDR3 is TGTGCCAGCAGCTTAGGGGCGGTGATCTACGAGCAGTACTTC. Translating gives CASSLGAVIYEQYF. The V and J genes are TRBV11-2 and TRBJ2-7; no definite D call. The length of the CDR3 is 14 residues. The V gene's germline CDR1 is SGHAT and CDR2 FQNNGV. Trimming removed 1 base at V and 3 bases at J, with 10 bases between.

The rearrangement uses TRBV18 and TRBJ2-4; D is possibly TRBD2 (6 bases). CDR1 is KGHSH and CDR2 is LQKENI in the germline V gene. V gave up 2 bases and J gave up 9 bases, with 17 bases separating them. The CDR3 covers 15 residues. CDR3 sequence: CASSPGDGGIIIQYF. The CDR3 coding sequence is TGTGCCAGCTCACCAGGCGACGGAGGGATAATCATTCAGTACTTC.

This chain joins TRBV13 and TRBJ2-5; no reliable D call. The ends were cut back, 6 bases at V and 0 bases at J, with 8 bases in the middle. Germline loops: CDR1 PRHDT, CDR2 FYEKMQ (reference sequence). The CDR3 loop spans 13 amino acids. CDR3 protein: CASSPVNQETQYF. The CDR3, as DNA: TGTGCCAGCAGTCCCGTTAACCAAGAGACCCAGTACTTC.

The chain links TRBV18 to TRBJ2-7, with D possibly TRBD2 on 5 matching bases. In germline, CDR1 is KGHSH, CDR2 LQKENI. The V gene lost 2 bases and the J gene lost 7 bases, with 21 bases spanning the gap. The CDR3 has 16 residues. CDR3 amino acids: CASSPFPGTRSGEQYF. The CDR3 DNA follows: TGTGCCAGCTCACCATTTCCGGGAACCCGGTCCGGGGAGCAGTACTTC.

The genes are TRBV28 and TRBJ1-5, with 11 bases that match TRBD1. V gave up 11 bases and J gave up 5 bases; unmatched junction bases: 8. Germline loops: CDR1 MDHEN, CDR2 SYDVKM. The CDR3 sequence is 14 residues long. In DNA, the CDR3 is TGTGCCGCCCGGACAGGGGGCTATCATCAGCCCCAGCATTTT. Residues: CAARTGGYHQPQHF.

This chain links TRBV18 with TRBJ1-3, with D maybe TRBD1 (5 bases). Trimming shortened V by 3 bases and J by 1 base, and 13 bases separated the two germline ends. The CDR3 consists of 16 residues. Germline CDR1 is KGHSH and CDR2 is LQKENI. CDR3 amino acids: CASSPSGPTSGNTIYF. CDR3 sequence (DNA): TGTGCCAGCTCACCCTCGGGACCGACGTCTGGAAACACCATATATTTT. Full variable domain (rest looked up from reference TRBV18 and TRBJ1-3): NAGVMQNPRHLVRRRGQEARLRCSPMKGHSHVYWYRQLPEEGLKFMVYLQKENIIDESGMPKERFSAEFPKEGPSILRIQQVVRGDSAAYFCASSPSGPTSGNTIYFGEGSWLTVV.

The chain recombines TRBV13 with TRBJ1-2; 7 nucleotides match TRBD1. J lost 6 bases, V lost 5 bases, and 12 bases had no gene match. This CDR3 spans 15 amino acids. Germline-derived CDR1 and CDR2 are PRHDT and FYEKMQ (reference sequence). The CDR3 sequence: CASSRGLTGVNGYTF. The CDR3 DNA reads TGTGCCAGCAGCCGAGGCCTTACAGGGGTGAATGGCTACACCTTC.

The chain has TRBV30 and TRBJ1-4; D uncertain. Per the germline V gene, CDR1 is GTSNPN and CDR2 is SVGIG (reference sequence). The CDR3 has 13 residues. V was trimmed by 1 base and J by 4 bases, leaving 7 bases between them. CDR3 nucleotide sequence: TGTGCCTGGAGTGGAGGGTTTAATGAAAAACTGTTTTTT. Translation: CAWSGGFNEKLFF.

This clone has just one count. J is TRBJ2-7 and V is TRBV7-6; 16 positions match TRBD2. This CDR3 comprises 19 residues. CDR1 SGHVS and CDR2 FNYEAQ come from the germline V gene. V lost 1 base and J lost 2; bases outside the gene matches: 8. This CDR3 reads CASSLDPGLAGGYTYEQYF. The CDR3 DNA follows: TGTGCCAGCAGCTTAGATCCGGGACTAGCGGGAGGGTACACCTACGAGCAGTACTTC.

V usage is TRBV6-5 and J usage is TRBJ2-6, with D perhaps TRBD1 or TRBD2 (5 bases each). Per the germline V gene, CDR1 is MNHEY and CDR2 is SVGAGI. The CDR3 is made up of 13 amino acids. V was trimmed by 5 bases and J by 4 bases, leaving 6 bases between them. In DNA, the CDR3 is TGTGCCAGCAGTAGGGACGGGGCCAACGTCCTGACTTTC. It yields the protein CASSRDGANVLTF.

This rearrangement joins TRBV19 to TRBJ2-7; D ambiguous. Trimming left V 1 base short and J 4 bases short, with 14 bases between. This CDR3 has 15 amino acids. CDR1 is LNHDA and CDR2 is SQIVND in the germline V gene (reference sequence). CDR3 in DNA: TGTGCCAGTAGTATAGGAGGTCTTACCAGATACGAGCAGTACTTC. Protein sequence: CASSIGGLTRYEQYF.

This chain uses TRBV5-6 with TRBJ2-2; a possible D gene is TRBD1 (5 bases). The CDR3 is 15 residues long. The germline gives CDR1 SGHDT, CDR2 YYEEEE. V shed 0 bases and J shed 3 bases, with 9 bases lying between them. DNA for the CDR3: TGTGCCAGCAGCTTGGAGGGGTACGACACCGGGGAGCTGTTTTTT. Its protein product is CASSLEGYDTGELFF.

This clone was recorded a few times. The V call is TRBV27, the J call TRBJ1-2; unclear D gene. Germline V CDR1 and CDR2: MNHEY, SMNVEV (reference sequence). The V and J ends lost 0 bases and 8 bases respectively, with 10 bases between them. CDR3 size: 13 residues. The CDR3 coding sequence is TGTGCCAGCAGTTTATCGAGGAGTTGGGGCTACACCTTC. Translation: CASSLSRSWGYTF.